This T cell receptor (beta chain) was identified during a study of T cell repertoires in cytomegalovirus infection. TCRdb processed the reads anew with MiXCR; each CDR3 protein has one entry. This table holds some 270,000 distinct CDR3 sequences, 22% found once. This CDR3 comprises 13 residues. J was trimmed by 5 bases and V by 2 bases; bases with no gene match: 4. From germline, CDR1 is DFQATT and CDR2 SNEGSKA (reference sequence). This clonotype has only a few counts. No antigen is known for it. The sequencing used cultured PBMCs, collected from culture after CMV antigen stimulation. The V gene is TRBV20-1, the J gene TRBJ2-5; TRBD2 agrees at 8 bases. The sequence derives from a human donor in good health (CMV status not recorded). Some clones in this sample may be carry-over from other donors' samples. The CDR3: CSARLGLVETQYF. CDR3 coding DNA: TGCAGTGCTAGACTGGGACTAGTGGAGACCCAGTACTTC.